The 18 T cell receptor beta chains given below trace back to one sample, sequenced in a study of cytomegalovirus exposure and HLA in healthy donors. PCR primers comprised 60 Vbeta and 13 Jbeta primers. The method was immunoSEQ multiplex PCR; TCRdb's version includes in-frame clones alone and lacks a portion of them. The sample lists about 130,000 clones; roughly four fifths were seen once. Sequencing input: PBMCs. Receptors were obtained from a woman between 35 and 50 years old in good health and CMV-seropositive.

This chain uses TRBV6-5 with TRBJ1-6; 7 nucleotides agree with TRBD1. CDR3 length: 13 residues. Losses at the gene ends were 7 bases for V and 10 bases for J; bases not matched to a gene: 7. Germline-derived CDR1 and CDR2 are MNHEY and SVGAGI. The CDR3 here is CASKQGVESPLHF. The CDR3 nucleotides are TGTGCCAGCAAGCAGGGGGTAGAATCACCCCTCCACTTT.

This rearrangement joins TRBV11-3 to TRBJ2-1; TRBD1 is a possible D gene (5 bases). The CDR3 consists of 15 residues. V shed 3 bases and J shed 0 bases, with 9 bases lying between them. The V gene's germline CDR1 is SGHNT and CDR2 YENEEA. CDR3 in amino acids: CASSFQGSSYNEQFF. CDR3 sequence (DNA): TGTGCCAGCAGCTTTCAGGGTAGCTCCTACAATGAGCAGTTCTTC.

This clone occurred a few times. The V and J genes are TRBV5-1 and TRBJ1-4, with D unclear. CDR3 length: 16 residues. The germline V and J ends were trimmed by 1 base and 1 base, with 11 bases remaining between them. The germline V gene encodes CDR1 SGHRS and CDR2 YFSETQ. The DNA for the CDR3 is TGCGCCAGCAGCTTGATGGCGGTCGAAACTAATGAAAAACTGTTTTTT. Translating gives CASSLMAVETNEKLFF.

The chain uses TRBV28 and TRBJ1-4; D perhaps matches TRBD1 (6 bases). The CDR3 is 14 amino acids. The germline V gene has CDR1 MDHEN and CDR2 SYDVKM. V lost 3 bases, J lost 7 bases, and 12 bases lay in between. CDR3 sequence: CASSFSGVGEKLFF. The CDR3 DNA follows: TGTGCCAGCAGTTTCTCAGGGGTTGGTGAAAAACTGTTTTTT. Full variable domain (rest looked up from reference TRBV28 and TRBJ1-4): DVKVTQSSRYLVKRTGEKVFLECVQDMDHENMFWYRQDPGLGLRLIYFSYDVKMKEKGDIPEGYSVSREKKERFSLILESASTNQTSMYLCASSFSGVGEKLFFGSGTQLSVL.

J is TRBJ2-7 and V is TRBV19, with D unclear. V lost 0 bases and J 1 base, leaving 7 bases between the germline ends. The CDR3 is made up of 14 amino acids. Germline V gene data show CDR1 as LNHDA and CDR2 as SQIVND (reference sequence). The CDR3 DNA reads TGTGCCAGTAGTATAGATCCCAGATCCTACGAGCAGTACTTC. Amino acids: CASSIDPRSYEQYF.

J is TRBJ1-3 and V is TRBV5-1; 7 bases fit TRBD1. V lost 2 bases to trimming and J lost 3 bases; unmatched junction nucleotides: 8. The CDR3 runs to 16 residues. Germline V gives CDR1 SGHRS, CDR2 YFSETQ. CDR3 amino acids: CASSLNEGALGNTIYF. The CDR3 DNA reads TGCGCCAGCAGCTTAAACGAGGGGGCGCTTGGAAACACCATATATTTT.

This clone turned up a few times. The chain combines TRBV2 with TRBJ2-5; D unclear. This CDR3 region has 13 residues. V lost 7 bases and J 2 bases, leaving 11 bases between the germline ends. The germline V gene encodes CDR1 SNHLY and CDR2 FYNNEI. CDR3 sequence reads: CASTGRVQETQYF. Here the CDR3 DNA reads TGTGCCAGCACCGGTCGGGTTCAAGAGACCCAGTACTTC.

This clone was recorded only once. CDR3 in amino acids: CASSRGQNSNQPQHF. In DNA, the CDR3 is TGTGCCAGCAGCCGTGGACAGAATAGCAATCAGCCCCAGCATTTT. This chain uses TRBV6-6 with TRBJ1-5; D possibly corresponds to TRBD1 (6 bases). CDR3 length equals 15 residues. Germline CDR1 MNHNY, CDR2 SVGAGI (reference sequence). Trimming took 6 bases from V and 0 from J, leaving 12 bases between them.

The chain has TRBV6-1 and TRBJ1-5; D is possibly TRBD1 (6 bases). This CDR3 is 14 amino acids long. Germline values: CDR1 MNHNS, CDR2 SASEGT. V was clipped by 5 bases and J by 5 bases, with 13 bases between them. The CDR3 reads CASSLQGSDQPQHF. The CDR3 coding sequence is TGTGCCAGCAGTCTTCAGGGGAGCGATCAGCCCCAGCATTTT.

V gene TRBV20-1 combines with J gene TRBJ1-1; D call uncertain. With 7 bases removed from V and 1 base from J, the gap between germline ends came to 4 bases. Germline V gene sequence: CDR1 DFQATT, CDR2 SNEGSKA (reference sequence). There are 10 residues in the CDR3. The CDR3 DNA reads as TGCAGTGTAAAGAACACTGAAGCTTTCTTT. This encodes CSVKNTEAFF.

In its sample, this clone was seen a few times. V usage is TRBV5-1 and J usage is TRBJ2-2; TRBD1 might be the D (5 bases). The CDR3 extends over 15 amino acids. Trimming stripped 5 bases from V and 0 bases from J, with 11 bases between. The germline gives CDR1 SGHRS, CDR2 YFSETQ. The CDR3 reads CASSSGLANTGELFF. The CDR3 nucleotides read TGCGCCAGCAGTTCAGGGTTAGCGAACACCGGGGAGCTGTTTTTT.

This clone occurred a few times. The genes are TRBV27 and TRBJ1-4; D is possibly TRBD1 (5 bases). The germline V gene has CDR1 MNHEY and CDR2 SMNVEV (reference sequence). This CDR3 contains 13 residues. Trimming took off 5 bases at V and 4 bases at J, with 8 bases between the two ends. Here the CDR3 reads CASSLGDNEKLFF. Here the CDR3 DNA reads TGTGCCAGCAGTCTAGGGGATAATGAAAAACTGTTTTTT.

The chain carries TRBV6-5 and TRBJ2-3; weak D call: TRBD2 (5 bases). The V gene lost 4 bases and the J gene lost 3 bases, with 17 bases spanning the gap. This CDR3 region has 16 residues. CDR1 is MNHEY, CDR2 SVGAGI, per germline. The CDR3 reads CASSSTLAGVTDTQYF. CDR3 coding DNA: TGTGCCAGCAGTTCCACCCTAGCCGGGGTGACAGATACGCAGTATTTT.

The chain uses TRBV27 and TRBJ1-1, with unresolved D. Germline loops: CDR1 MNHEY, CDR2 SMNVEV (reference sequence). The V end was cut by 3 bases, the J end by 4 bases, with 12 bases between. CDR3 length equals 14 residues. The CDR3, as DNA: TGTGCCAGCAGTTTTGGGAGGGCAGGCACTGAAGCTTTCTTT. Residues: CASSFGRAGTEAFF.

The chain combines TRBV5-4 with TRBJ1-2; 9 nucleotides line up with TRBD1. Per the germline V gene, CDR1 is SGHNT and CDR2 is YYREEE (reference sequence). V was clipped by 3 bases and J by 5 bases; unmatched bases: 14. The CDR3 is made up of 17 amino acids. CDR3 coding DNA: TGTGCCAGCAGCTCGGGACAGGGAAATCTCGTAGGGTATGGCTACACCTTC. Residues: CASSSGQGNLVGYGYTF.

V and J are TRBV9 and TRBJ2-1; TRBD2 matches at 7 bases. Germline CDR1 SGDLS, CDR2 YYNGEE. Trimming cost V 4 bases and J 2 bases; bases outside gene matches: 6. The CDR3 covers 15 residues. CDR3 sequence: CASSLLGGTYNEQFF. The CDR3 DNA sequence: TGTGCCAGCAGCCTCCTGGGGGGGACCTACAATGAGCAGTTCTTC.

V gene TRBV9 combines with J gene TRBJ2-5; 12 bases align to TRBD2. The V gene's germline CDR1 is SGDLS and CDR2 YYNGEE. With V trimmed by 2 bases and J by 0 bases, 2 bases remained unmatched. CDR3 length equals 16 residues. The CDR3 region has the DNA TGTGCCAGCAGCGTCACTAGCGGGGGGTACCAAGAGACCCAGTACTTC. Translating it yields CASSVTSGGYQETQYF.

Only a few counts were recorded for this clone. This chain joins TRBV7-9 and TRBJ1-1, with TRBD1 matching over 10 bases. CDR1 is SEHNR and CDR2 is FQNEAQ in the germline V gene (reference sequence). V lost 5 bases to trimming and J lost 8 bases; unmatched junction nucleotides: 8. There are 14 residues in the CDR3. This CDR3 is CASSPRQGAREAFF. The CDR3 region has the DNA TGTGCCAGCAGCCCCCGACAGGGGGCCAGGGAAGCTTTCTTT.